This TCR beta chain was captured by sequencing in a study of T cell responses to AZD1222 COVID-19 vaccine. General study points: Repertoires were obtained solely post-peak T cell response.

Regarding this clone: Its antigen is not known.

The table came from immunoSEQ multiplex PCR; TCRdb's copy has only in-frame clones and leaves some out. The sample lists 75,000 to 100,000 clones, 70% to 90% occurring once. This TCR derives from an adult in good health. Material: peripheral blood, obtained on day 0 of AZD1222 vaccination.

The CDR3 DNA follows: TGTGCCAGCAGCTTAGTTTCAGGGGGCGGTGGCTACACCTTC. Protein product: CASSLVSGGGGYTF. The chain employs TRBV11-2 and TRBJ1-2; TRBD1 agrees at 8 bases. Germline loops: CDR1 SGHAT, CDR2 FQNNGV. Trimming removed 1 base from V and 7 bases from J; junction bases left unmatched: 5. CDR3 size: 14 residues.